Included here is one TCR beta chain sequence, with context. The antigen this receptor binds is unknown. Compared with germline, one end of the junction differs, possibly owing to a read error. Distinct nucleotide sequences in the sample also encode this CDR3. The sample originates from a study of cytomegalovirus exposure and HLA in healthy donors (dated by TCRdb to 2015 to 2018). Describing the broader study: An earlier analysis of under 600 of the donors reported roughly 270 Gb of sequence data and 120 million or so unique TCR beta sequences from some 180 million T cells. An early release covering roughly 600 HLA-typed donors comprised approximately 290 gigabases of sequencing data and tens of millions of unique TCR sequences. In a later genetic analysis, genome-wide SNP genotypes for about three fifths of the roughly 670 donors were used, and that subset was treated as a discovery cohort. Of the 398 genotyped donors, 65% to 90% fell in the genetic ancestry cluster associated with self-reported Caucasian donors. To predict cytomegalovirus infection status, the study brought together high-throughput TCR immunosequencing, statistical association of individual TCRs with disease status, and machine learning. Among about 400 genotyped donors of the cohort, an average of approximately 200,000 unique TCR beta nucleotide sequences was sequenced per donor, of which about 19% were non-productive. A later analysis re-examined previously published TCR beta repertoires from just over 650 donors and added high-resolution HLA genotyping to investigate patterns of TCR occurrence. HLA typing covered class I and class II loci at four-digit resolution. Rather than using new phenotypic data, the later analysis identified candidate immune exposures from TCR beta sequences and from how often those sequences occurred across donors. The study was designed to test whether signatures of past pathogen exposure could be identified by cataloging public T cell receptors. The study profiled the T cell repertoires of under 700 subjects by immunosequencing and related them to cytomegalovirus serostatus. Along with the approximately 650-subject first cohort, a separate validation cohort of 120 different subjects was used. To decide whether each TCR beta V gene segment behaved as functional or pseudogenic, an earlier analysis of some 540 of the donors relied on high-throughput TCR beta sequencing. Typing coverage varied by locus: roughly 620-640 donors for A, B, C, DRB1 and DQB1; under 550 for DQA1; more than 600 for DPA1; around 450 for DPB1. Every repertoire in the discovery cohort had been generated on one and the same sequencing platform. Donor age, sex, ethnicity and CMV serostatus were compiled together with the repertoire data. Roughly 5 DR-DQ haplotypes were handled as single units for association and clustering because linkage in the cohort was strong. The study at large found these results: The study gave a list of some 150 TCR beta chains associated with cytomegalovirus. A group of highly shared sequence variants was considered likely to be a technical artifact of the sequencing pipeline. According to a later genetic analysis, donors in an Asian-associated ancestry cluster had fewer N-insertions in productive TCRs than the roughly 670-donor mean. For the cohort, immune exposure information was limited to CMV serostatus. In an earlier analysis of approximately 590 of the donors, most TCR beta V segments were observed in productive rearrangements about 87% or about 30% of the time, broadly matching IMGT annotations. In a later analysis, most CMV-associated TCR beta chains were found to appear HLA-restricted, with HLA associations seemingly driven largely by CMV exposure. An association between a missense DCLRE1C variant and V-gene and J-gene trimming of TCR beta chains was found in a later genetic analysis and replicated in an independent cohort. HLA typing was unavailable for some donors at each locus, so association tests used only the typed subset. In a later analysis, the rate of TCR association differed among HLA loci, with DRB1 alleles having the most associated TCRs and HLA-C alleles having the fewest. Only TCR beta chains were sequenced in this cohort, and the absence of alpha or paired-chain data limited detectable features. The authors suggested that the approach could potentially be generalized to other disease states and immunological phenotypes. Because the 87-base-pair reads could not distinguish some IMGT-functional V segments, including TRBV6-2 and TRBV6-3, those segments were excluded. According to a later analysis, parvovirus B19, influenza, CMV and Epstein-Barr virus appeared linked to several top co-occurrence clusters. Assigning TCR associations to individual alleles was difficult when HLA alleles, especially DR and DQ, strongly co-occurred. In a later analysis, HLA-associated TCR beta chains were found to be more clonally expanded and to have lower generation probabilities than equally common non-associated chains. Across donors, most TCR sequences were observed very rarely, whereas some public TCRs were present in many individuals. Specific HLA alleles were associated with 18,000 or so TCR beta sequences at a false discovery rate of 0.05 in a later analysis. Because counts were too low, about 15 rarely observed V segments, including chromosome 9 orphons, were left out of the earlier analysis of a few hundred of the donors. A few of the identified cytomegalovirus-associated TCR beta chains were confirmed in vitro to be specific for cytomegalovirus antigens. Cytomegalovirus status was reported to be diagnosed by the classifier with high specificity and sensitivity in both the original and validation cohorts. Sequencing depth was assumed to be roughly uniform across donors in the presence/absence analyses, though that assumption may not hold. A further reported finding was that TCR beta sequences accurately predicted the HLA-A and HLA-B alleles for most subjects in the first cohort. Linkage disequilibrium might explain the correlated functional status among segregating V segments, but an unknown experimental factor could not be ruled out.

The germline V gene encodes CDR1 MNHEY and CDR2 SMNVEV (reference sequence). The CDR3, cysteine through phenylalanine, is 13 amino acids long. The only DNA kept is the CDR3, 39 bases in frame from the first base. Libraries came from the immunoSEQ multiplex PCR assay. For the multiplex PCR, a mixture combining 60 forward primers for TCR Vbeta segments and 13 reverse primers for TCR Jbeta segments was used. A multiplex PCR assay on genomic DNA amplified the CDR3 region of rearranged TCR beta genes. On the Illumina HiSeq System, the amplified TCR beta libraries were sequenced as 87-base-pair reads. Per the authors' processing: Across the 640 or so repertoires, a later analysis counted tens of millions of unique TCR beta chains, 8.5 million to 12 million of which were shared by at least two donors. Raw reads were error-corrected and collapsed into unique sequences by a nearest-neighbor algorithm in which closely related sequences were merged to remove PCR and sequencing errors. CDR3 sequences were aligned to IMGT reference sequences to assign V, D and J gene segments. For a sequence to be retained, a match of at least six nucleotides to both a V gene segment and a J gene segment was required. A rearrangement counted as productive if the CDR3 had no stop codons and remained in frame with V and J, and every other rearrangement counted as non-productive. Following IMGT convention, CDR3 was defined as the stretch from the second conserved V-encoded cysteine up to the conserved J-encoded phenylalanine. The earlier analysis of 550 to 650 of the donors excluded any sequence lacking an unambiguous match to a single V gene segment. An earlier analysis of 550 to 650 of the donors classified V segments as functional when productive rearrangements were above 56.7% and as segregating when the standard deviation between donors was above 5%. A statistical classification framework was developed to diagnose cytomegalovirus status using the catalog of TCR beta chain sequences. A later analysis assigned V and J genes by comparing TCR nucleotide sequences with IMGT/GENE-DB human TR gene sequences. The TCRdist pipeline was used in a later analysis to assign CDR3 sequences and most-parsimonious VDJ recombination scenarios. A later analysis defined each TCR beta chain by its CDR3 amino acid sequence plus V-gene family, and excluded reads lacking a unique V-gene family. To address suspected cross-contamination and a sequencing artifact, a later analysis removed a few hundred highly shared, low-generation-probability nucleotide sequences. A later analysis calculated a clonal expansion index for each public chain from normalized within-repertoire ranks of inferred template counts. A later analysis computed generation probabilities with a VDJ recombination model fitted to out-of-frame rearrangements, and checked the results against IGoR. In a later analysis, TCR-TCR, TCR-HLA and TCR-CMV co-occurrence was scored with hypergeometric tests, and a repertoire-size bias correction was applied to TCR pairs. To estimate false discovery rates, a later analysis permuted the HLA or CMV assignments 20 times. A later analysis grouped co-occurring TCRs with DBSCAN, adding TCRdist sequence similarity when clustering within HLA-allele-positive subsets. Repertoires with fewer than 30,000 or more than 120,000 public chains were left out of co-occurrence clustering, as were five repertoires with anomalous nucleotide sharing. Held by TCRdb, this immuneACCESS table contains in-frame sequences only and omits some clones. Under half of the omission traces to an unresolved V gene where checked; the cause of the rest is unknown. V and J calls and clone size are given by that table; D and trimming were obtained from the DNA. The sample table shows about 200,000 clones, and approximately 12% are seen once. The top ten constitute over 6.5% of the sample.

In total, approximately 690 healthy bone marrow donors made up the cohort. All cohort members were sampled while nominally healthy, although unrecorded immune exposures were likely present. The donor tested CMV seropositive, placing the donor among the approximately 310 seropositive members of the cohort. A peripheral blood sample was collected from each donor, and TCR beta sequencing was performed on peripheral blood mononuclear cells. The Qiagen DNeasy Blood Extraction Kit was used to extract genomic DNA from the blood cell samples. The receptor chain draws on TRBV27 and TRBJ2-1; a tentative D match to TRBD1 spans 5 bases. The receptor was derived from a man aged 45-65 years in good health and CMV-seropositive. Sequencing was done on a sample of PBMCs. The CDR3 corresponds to CASSKGPYNEQFF. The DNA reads TGCGCCAGCAGTAAGGGGCCATACAATGAGCAGTTCTTC.